This T cell receptor beta chain comes out of a study of blood T cell repertoires in COVID-19. Study details: There were acute and convalescent COVID-19 samples, and they came from the United States, Italy and Spain. In each case, the material was cDNA or gDNA derived from T cells, B-cell-depleted T cells, or PBMCs.

The V and J ends lost 4 bases and 7 bases, in that order; junction bases with no gene match: 7. Germline V gives CDR1 SGHRS, CDR2 YFSETQ. The CDR3 is 14 residues long. Authors' analysis steps: Amplified reference gene primers provided the basis for estimating nucleated cell counts. TCRdb's table, derived via immunoSEQ multiplex PCR, lists solely in-frame clones and lacks some. V and J calls and clone size are as listed in that table; D and trimming were resolved from the DNA. The sample contains approximately 280,000 clones, around nine tenths of which appear only once. The sequence was collected from a man in his forties or fifties with acute or convalescent COVID-19. Sequencing was carried out using peripheral blood. The genes are TRBV5-1 and TRBJ2-4; TRBD2 agrees at 8 bases. CDR3: CASSPGRATNIQYF. CDR3 DNA: TGCGCCAGCAGCCCCGGGAGGGCGACGAACATTCAGTACTTC.